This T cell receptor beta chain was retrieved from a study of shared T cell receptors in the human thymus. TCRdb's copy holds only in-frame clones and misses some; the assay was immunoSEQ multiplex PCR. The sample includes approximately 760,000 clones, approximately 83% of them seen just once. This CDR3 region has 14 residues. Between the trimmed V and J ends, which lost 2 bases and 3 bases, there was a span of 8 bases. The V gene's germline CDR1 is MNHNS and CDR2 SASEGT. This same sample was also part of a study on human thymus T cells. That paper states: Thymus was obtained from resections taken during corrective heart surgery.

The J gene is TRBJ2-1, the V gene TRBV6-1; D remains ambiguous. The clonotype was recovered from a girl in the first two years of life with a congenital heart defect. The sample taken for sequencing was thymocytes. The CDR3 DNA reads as TGTGCCAGCAGTGAAAAGAGGTTCTACAATGAGCAGTTCTTC. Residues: CASSEKRFYNEQFF.